One and the same sample provided the 17 T cell receptor beta chains below, sequenced in a study of OX40 agonist ivuxolimab in advanced cancers. TCRdb's copy holds only in-frame clones and misses some; the assay was immunoSEQ multiplex PCR. The sample carries about 130,000 clones, approximately 90% recorded once. The source material was CD4+ or CD8+ T cells sorted from blood, sampled in a trial of the OX40 agonist ivuxolimab. These receptor sequences come from an adult with an advanced solid tumor such as melanoma, head and neck, liver or kidney cancer.

The chain is built from TRBV18 and TRBJ2-7; D might be TRBD1 (6 bases). Germline CDR1 KGHSH, CDR2 LQKENI. V was trimmed by 0 bases and J by 0 bases, leaving 9 bases between them. The CDR3 totals 15 residues. CDR3 amino acids: CASSPPQQGSYEQYF. CDR3 bases: TGTGCCAGCTCACCACCGCAACAGGGCTCCTACGAGCAGTACTTC.

The J gene is TRBJ2-5, the V gene TRBV27; tentatively, D is TRBD1 (5 bases). The DNA matches TRBJ2-7 better at its end, which makes the J call doubtful. Germline V gives CDR1 MNHEY, CDR2 SMNVEV (reference sequence). The CDR3 is made up of 14 amino acids. Written as DNA, the CDR3 is TGTGCCAGCAGTTTAGCAGGGTTCGGCTACGAGCAGTACTTC. Translating it yields CASSLAGFGYEQYF.

The chain uses TRBV6-5 and TRBJ2-4; D remains unclear. Germline CDR1 is MNHEY and CDR2 is SVGAGI. CDR3 length: 16 amino acids. V was clipped by 0 bases and J by 0 bases, with 9 bases between them. CDR3 sequence (DNA): TGTGCCAGCAGTTACTCGGGCCCCACAGCCAAAAACATTCAGTACTTC. It codes for CASSYSGPTAKNIQYF.

The chain recombines TRBV5-4 with TRBJ1-6; 9 bases agree with TRBD1. CDR3 length: 15 amino acids. V dropped 0 bases and J dropped 9; count of bases not matched to a gene: 4. CDR1 and CDR2 (germline): SGHNT, YYREEE (reference sequence). CDR3 protein: CASSLDQDRGSPLHF. Written as DNA, the CDR3 is TGTGCCAGCAGCTTGGACCAGGACAGGGGTTCACCCCTCCACTTT. Supplemented by reference TRBV5-4 and TRBJ1-6, the full variable domain reads ETGVTQSPTHLIKTRGQQVTLRCSSQSGHNTVSWYQQALGQGPQFIFQYYREEENGRGNFPPRFSGLQFPNYSSELNVNALELDDSALYLCASSLDQDRGSPLHFGNGTRLTVT.

The rearrangement links TRBV5-1 to TRBJ2-7, with 14 bases matching TRBD2. The CDR3 is 18 residues long. CDR1 SGHRS and CDR2 YFSETQ come from the germline V gene. J gave up 5 bases and V 1 base, and 11 bases lay outside the gene matches. The CDR3 spells CASSLRVGTSGSSHEQYF. The CDR3, as DNA: TGCGCCAGCAGCTTGAGAGTCGGGACTAGCGGGAGTAGCCACGAGCAGTACTTC.

The rearrangement joins TRBV28 to TRBJ2-5; possibly TRBD1 for D (9 bases). Germline V gene data show CDR1 as MDHEN and CDR2 as SYDVKM. CDR3 size: 17 residues. Between the trimmed V and J ends, which lost 4 bases and 5 bases, there was a span of 23 bases. CDR3 sequence reads: CASSSPRGGQGGETQYF. The CDR3 nucleotides are TGTGCCAGCAGTTCCCCCCGGGGGGGACAGGGCGGGGAGACCCAGTACTTC.

The chain joins TRBV28 to TRBJ1-5; 8 positions agree with TRBD1. CDR1 is MDHEN and CDR2 is SYDVKM in the germline V gene. The trim removed 7 bases at V and 1 base at J, leaving 6 bases unmatched. The CDR3 runs to 15 residues. Here the CDR3 reads CASNGQGGSNQPQHF. In DNA, the CDR3 is TGTGCCAGCAACGGACAGGGCGGGAGCAATCAGCCCCAGCATTTT.

V gene TRBV29-1 combines with J gene TRBJ1-5; no clear D. Germline values: CDR1 SQVTM, CDR2 ANQGSEA. V lost 3 bases and J 0 bases, leaving 9 bases between the germline ends. The CDR3 runs to 14 residues. CDR3 sequence: CSVDHRHSNQPQHF. Here the CDR3 DNA reads TGCAGCGTTGATCACAGACATAGCAATCAGCCCCAGCATTTT.

CDR3 coding DNA: TGTGCCAGCAGCCCCGCTGTAGCATGGGATACGCAGTATTTT. Translated, it gives CASSPAVAWDTQYF. The gene calls are TRBV11-2 and TRBJ2-3; D not certain. The V end was cut by 5 bases, the J end by 6 bases, with 15 bases between. CDR1 SGHAT and CDR2 FQNNGV come from the germline V gene. This CDR3 has 14 amino acids.

The J gene is TRBJ1-1, the V gene TRBV7-3, with D possibly matching TRBD1 (5 bases). Germline CDR1 reads SGHTA; CDR2 reads FQGTGA. The CDR3 totals 13 residues. V was cut by 3 bases and J by 8 bases, with 13 bases left in between. The DNA for the CDR3 is TGTGCCAGCAGCTTGTATTTGGGGCCCGAAGCTTTCTTT. Translated, it gives CASSLYLGPEAFF.

The V gene is TRBV5-6, the J gene TRBJ1-2; D may be TRBD1 (6 bases). This CDR3 comprises 12 residues. From germline, CDR1 is SGHDT and CDR2 YYEEEE. The V and J ends lost 4 bases and 6 bases respectively, with 10 bases between them. In DNA form, the CDR3 reads TGTGCCAGCAGCCCCAGGGGTGATGGCTACACCTTC. It yields the protein CASSPRGDGYTF.

The chain carries TRBV18 and TRBJ1-5; 9 bases match TRBD1. This CDR3 region has 14 residues. Trimming removed 6 bases from V and 5 bases from J; junction bases left unmatched: 5. Per germline, CDR1 KGHSH and CDR2 LQKENI. The CDR3 sequence is CASSWTGVDQPQHF. The CDR3 region has the DNA TGTGCCAGCTCCTGGACAGGGGTGGATCAGCCCCAGCATTTT.

The rearrangement links TRBV6-1 to TRBJ2-3; D might be TRBD1 or TRBD2, each matching 5 bases. CDR1 and CDR2 from the germline V gene are MNHNS and SASEGT. The ends were cut back, 4 bases at V and 4 bases at J, with 15 bases in the middle. The CDR3 loop spans 15 amino acids. The CDR3 sequence: CASSGTSGRSDTQYF. The CDR3 DNA is TGTGCCAGCAGTGGAACCTCGGGGCGTTCAGATACGCAGTATTTT.

The rearrangement links TRBV6-5 to TRBJ1-2; D uncertain. The CDR3 sequence is 14 residues long. V was cut by 5 bases and J by 8 bases, with 18 bases left in between. The V gene's germline CDR1 is MNHEY and CDR2 SVGAGI. The CDR3 loop reads CASSPNGSLRGYTF. DNA for the CDR3: TGTGCCAGCAGTCCCAACGGGTCGCTACGGGGCTACACCTTC.

The gene calls are TRBV23-1 and TRBJ1-5; 7 nucleotides align to TRBD1. Being an ORF, TRBV23-1 has a function that is uncertain. Trimming took 8 bases from V and 7 from J; bases not matched to a gene: 11. There are 14 residues in the CDR3. This chain's CDR3 is CASFPTGLGQPQHF. CDR3 DNA sequence: TGCGCCAGCTTCCCGACAGGGCTCGGGCAGCCCCAGCATTTT.

The V call is TRBV2, the J call TRBJ1-1; TRBD1 matches 7 bases. Trimming at V came to 4 bases and at J to 1 base, leaving 6 bases not matched to a gene. The CDR3 consists of 15 residues. CDR1 and CDR2 from the germline V gene are SNHLY and FYNNEI. The CDR3 bases are TGTGCCAGCAGTGTCAGGGGGGGCAGGAACACTGAAGCTTTCTTT. Translated: CASSVRGGRNTEAFF.

This clone has just one count. The CDR3 sequence: CASSFSGSQETQYF. The CDR3 coding sequence is TGTGCCAGCAGTTTCTCCGGGTCCCAAGAGACCCAGTACTTC. The rearrangement uses TRBV6-6 and TRBJ2-5; D gene unclear. Germline V CDR1 and CDR2: MNHNY, SVGAGI (reference sequence). The CDR3 is 14 amino acids. The V end lost 4 bases, the J end lost 1 base, and 10 bases lay between the germline ends.